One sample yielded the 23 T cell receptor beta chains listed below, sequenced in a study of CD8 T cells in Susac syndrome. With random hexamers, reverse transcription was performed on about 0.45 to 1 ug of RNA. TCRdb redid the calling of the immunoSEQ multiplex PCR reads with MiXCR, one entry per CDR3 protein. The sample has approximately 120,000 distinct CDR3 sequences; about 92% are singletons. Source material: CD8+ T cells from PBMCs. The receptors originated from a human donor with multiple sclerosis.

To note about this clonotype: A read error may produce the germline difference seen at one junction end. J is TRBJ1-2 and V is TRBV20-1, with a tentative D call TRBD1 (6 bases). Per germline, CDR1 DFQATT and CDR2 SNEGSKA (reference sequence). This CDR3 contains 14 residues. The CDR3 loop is CIAGGQRTIYGYTF. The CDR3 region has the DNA TGCATTGCTGGTGGACAGCGCACCATCTATGGCTACACCTTC.

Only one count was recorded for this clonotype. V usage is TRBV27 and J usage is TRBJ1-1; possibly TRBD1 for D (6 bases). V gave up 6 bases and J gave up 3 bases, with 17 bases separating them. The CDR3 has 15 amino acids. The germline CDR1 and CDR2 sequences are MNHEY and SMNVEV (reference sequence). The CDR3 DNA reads TGTGCCAGCAGCCCCCAAGCGGGGGCGGACACTGAAGCTTTCTTT. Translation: CASSPQAGADTEAFF.

The CDR3 protein is CASSQRQGAGGYTF. The CDR3 bases are TGCGCCAGCAGCCAAAGACAGGGGGCTGGGGGCTACACCTTC. The chain employs TRBV4-1 and TRBJ1-2, with 10 bases lining up with TRBD1. CDR1 is MGHRA, CDR2 YSYEKL, per germline. This CDR3 contains 14 residues. The V segment lost 2 bases and the J segment 8 bases; nucleotides outside the gene matches: 5.

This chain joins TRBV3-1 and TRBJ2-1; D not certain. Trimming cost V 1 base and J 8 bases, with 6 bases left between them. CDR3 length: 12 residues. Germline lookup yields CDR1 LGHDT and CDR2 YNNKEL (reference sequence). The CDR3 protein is CASSQGSYEQFF. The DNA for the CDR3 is TGTGCCAGCAGCCAAGGGTCGTATGAGCAGTTCTTC.

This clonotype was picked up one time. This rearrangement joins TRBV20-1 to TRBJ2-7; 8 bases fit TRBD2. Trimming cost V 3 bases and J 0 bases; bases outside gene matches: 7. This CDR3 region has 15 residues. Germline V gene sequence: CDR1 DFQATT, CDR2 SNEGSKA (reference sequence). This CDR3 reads CSASARGEPSYEQYF. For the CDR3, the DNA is TGCAGTGCTAGTGCGCGGGGGGAACCCTCCTACGAGCAGTACTTC.

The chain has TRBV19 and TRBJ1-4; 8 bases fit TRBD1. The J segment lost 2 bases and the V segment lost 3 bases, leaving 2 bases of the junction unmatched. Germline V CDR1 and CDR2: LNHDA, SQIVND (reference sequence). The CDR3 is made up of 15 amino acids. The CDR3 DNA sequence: TGTGCCAGTAGTATTGACAGGGGCACTAATGAAAAACTGTTTTTT. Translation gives CASSIDRGTNEKLFF.

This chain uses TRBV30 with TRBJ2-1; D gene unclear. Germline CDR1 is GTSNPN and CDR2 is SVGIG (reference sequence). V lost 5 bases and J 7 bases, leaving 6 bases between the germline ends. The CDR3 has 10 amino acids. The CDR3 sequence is CAWGTNEQFF. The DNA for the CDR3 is TGTGCCTGGGGAACGAATGAGCAGTTCTTC.

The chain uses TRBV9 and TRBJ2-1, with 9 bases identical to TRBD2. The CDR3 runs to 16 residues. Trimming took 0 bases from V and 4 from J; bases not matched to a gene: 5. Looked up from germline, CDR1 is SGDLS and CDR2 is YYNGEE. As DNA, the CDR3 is TGTGCCAGCAGCGTAGGGCTAGCGGGATTGTACAATGAGCAGTTCTTC. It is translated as CASSVGLAGLYNEQFF.

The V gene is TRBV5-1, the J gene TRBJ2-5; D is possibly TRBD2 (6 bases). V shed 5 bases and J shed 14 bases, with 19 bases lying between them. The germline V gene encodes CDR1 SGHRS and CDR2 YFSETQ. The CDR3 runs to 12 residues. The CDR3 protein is CASRDGGISEYF. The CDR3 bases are TGCGCCAGCAGGGATGGAGGGATTAGTGAATACTTC. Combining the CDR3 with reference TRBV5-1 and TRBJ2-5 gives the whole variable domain KAGVTQTPRYLIKTRGQQVTLSCSPISGHRSVSWYQQTPGQGLQFLFEYFSETQRNKGNFPGRFSGRQFSNSRSEMNVSTLELGDSALYLCASRDGGISEYFGPGTRLLVL.

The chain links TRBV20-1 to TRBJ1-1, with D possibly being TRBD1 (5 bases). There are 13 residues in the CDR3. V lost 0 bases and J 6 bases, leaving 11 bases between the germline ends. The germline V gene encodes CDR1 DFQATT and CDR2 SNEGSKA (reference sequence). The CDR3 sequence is CSARDLGGAEAFF. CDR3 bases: TGCAGTGCTAGAGATCTGGGGGGGGCTGAAGCTTTCTTT.

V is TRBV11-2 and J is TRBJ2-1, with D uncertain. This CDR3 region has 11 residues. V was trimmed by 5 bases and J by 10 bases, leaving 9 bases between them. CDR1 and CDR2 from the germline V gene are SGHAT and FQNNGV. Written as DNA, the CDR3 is TGTGCCAGCAGCACGGGTTGGGAGCAGTTCTTC. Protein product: CASSTGWEQFF.

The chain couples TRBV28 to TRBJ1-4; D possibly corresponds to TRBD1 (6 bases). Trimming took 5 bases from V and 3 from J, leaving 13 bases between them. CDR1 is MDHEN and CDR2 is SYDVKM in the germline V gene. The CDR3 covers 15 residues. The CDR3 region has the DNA TGTGCCAGCAGTGAAACAGGGTCAGCTAATGAAAAACTGTTTTTT. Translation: CASSETGSANEKLFF.

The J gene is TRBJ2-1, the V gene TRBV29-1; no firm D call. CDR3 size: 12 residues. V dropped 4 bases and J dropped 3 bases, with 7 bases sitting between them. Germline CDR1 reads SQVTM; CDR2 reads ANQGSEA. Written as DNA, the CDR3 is TGCAGCGTTGCCTCGATCTACAATGAGCAGTTCTTC. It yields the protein CSVASIYNEQFF.

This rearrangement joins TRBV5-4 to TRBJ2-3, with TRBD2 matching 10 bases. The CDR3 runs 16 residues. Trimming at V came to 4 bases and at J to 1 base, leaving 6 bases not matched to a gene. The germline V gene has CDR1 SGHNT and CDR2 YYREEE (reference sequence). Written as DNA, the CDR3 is TGTGCCAGCAGCACGGGGACTAGCGAGGGCACAGATACGCAGTATTTT. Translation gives CASSTGTSEGTDTQYF. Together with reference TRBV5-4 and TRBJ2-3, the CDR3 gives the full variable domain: ETGVTQSPTHLIKTRGQQVTLRCSSQSGHNTVSWYQQALGQGPQFIFQYYREEENGRGNFPPRFSGLQFPNYSSELNVNALELDDSALYLCASSTGTSEGTDTQYFGPGTRLTVL.

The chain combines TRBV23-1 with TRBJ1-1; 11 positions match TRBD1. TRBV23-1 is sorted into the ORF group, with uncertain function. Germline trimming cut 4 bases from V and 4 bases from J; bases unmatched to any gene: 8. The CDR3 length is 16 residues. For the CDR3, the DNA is TGCGCCAGCAGTCGACCGACCGGGACAGGGGGCACTGAAGCTTTCTTT. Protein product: CASSRPTGTGGTEAFF.

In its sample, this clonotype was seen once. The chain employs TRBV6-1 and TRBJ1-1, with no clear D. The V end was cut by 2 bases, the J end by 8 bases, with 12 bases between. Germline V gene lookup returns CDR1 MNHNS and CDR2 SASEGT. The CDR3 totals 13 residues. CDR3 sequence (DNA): TGTGCCAGCAGTGAAATGCAGGCTGGGGAAGCTTTCTTT. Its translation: CASSEMQAGEAFF.

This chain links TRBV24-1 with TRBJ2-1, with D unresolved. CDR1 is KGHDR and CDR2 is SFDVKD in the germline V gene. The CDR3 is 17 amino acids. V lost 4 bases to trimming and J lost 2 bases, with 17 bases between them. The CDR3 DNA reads TGTGCCACCAGTGAACCCGGACGGAGCATAACCTACAATGAGCAGTTCTTC. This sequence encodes CATSEPGRSITYNEQFF.

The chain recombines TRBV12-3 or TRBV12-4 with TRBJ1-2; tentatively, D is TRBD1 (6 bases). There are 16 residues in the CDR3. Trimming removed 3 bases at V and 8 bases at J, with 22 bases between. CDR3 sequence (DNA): TGTGCCAGCAGTTTCCAGCAGGATGGGGGGCCGTTCGGCTACACCTTC. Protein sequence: CASSFQQDGGPFGYTF.

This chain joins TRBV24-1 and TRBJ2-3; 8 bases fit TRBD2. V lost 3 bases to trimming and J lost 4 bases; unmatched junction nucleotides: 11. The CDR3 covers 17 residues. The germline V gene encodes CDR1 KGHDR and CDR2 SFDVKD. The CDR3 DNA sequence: TGTGCCACCAGTGATACGCGACTAGCGCGACCTCCAGATACGCAGTATTTT. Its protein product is CATSDTRLARPPDTQYF.

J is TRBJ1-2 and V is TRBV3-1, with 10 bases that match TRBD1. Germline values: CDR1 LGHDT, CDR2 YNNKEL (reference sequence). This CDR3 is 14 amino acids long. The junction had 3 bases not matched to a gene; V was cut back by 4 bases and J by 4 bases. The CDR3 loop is CASSPGQGTYGYTF. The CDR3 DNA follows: TGTGCCAGCAGCCCGGGACAGGGGACCTATGGCTACACCTTC.

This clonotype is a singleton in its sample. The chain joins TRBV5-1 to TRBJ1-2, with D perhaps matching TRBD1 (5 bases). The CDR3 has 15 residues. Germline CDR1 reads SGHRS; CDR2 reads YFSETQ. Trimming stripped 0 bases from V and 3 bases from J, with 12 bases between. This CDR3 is CASSLAGDGYYGYTF. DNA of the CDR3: TGCGCCAGCAGCTTGGCGGGGGACGGATACTATGGCTACACCTTC.

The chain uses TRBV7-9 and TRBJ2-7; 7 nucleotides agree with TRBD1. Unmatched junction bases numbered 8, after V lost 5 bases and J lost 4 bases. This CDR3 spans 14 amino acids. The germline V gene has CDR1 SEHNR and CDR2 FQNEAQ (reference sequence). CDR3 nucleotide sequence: TGTGCCAGCAGCACCCGGGACAGACAGTACGAGCAGTACTTC. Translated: CASSTRDRQYEQYF.

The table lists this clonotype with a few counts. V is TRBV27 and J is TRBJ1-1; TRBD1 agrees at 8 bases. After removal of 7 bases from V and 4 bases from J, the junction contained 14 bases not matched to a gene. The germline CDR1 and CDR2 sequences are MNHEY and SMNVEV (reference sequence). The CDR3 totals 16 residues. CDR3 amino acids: CASKIQGGLTGTEAFF. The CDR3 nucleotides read TGTGCCAGCAAGATACAGGGGGGTTTGACCGGCACTGAAGCTTTCTTT.